The next 27 T cell receptor beta chains were all read from a single sample in a study of spatial heterogeneity in lung cancer. One entry per CDR3 protein, called by TCRdb with MiXCR from the 5' RACE reads. The sample records tens of thousands of distinct CDR3 sequences, 4.5% to 6% being singletons. The time point: sample taken at primary tumor resection. The study sequenced unsorted whole RNA from tumor, nontumor lung or frozen PBMC. The sample in question was PBMCs, obtained at surgery. The receptor source for this set is a male donor with early-stage non-small cell lung cancer.

This clonotype has a count of ten or more. The chain combines TRBV5-1 with TRBJ2-2, with 13 bases aligning to TRBD2. This CDR3 has 18 amino acids. The V gene end was trimmed by 2 bases and the J gene end by 6 bases; junction bases not matched to a gene: 10. Germline lookup yields CDR1 SGHRS and CDR2 YFSETQ. CDR3 DNA sequence: TGCGCCAGCAGCTTCTGGACTAGCGGGAGTGGAGGTGCCGGGGAGCTGTTTTTT. Translating gives CASSFWTSGSGGAGELFF. Together with reference TRBV5-1 and TRBJ2-2, the CDR3 gives the full variable domain: KAGVTQTPRYLIKTRGQQVTLSCSPISGHRSVSWYQQTPGQGLQFLFEYFSETQRNKGNFPGRFSGRQFSNSRSEMNVSTLELGDSALYLCASSFWTSGSGGAGELFFGEGSRLTVL.

The rearrangement uses TRBV7-8 and TRBJ2-4; 12 positions agree with TRBD1. After removal of 5 bases from V and 1 base from J, the junction contained 12 bases not matched to a gene. The length of the CDR3 is 19 residues. In germline, CDR1 is SGHVS, CDR2 FQNEAQ. The CDR3 sequence is CASSHGTGGVLRAKNIQYF. The CDR3 DNA reads as TGTGCCAGCAGCCATGGGACAGGGGGCGTTCTTAGGGCCAAAAACATTCAGTACTTC.

The chain combines TRBV4-3 with TRBJ2-1; 7 nucleotides align to TRBD1. The V gene's germline CDR1 is LGHNA and CDR2 YSLEER. This CDR3 has 13 residues. V was clipped by 4 bases and J by 8 bases; unmatched bases: 5. The CDR3 sequence is CASSLRQGDEQFF. Written as DNA, the CDR3 is TGCGCCAGCAGCCTTCGACAGGGAGATGAGCAGTTCTTC.

The CDR3 DNA is TGTGCCAGCAGCCAAGCATGGGTAAATACGCAGTATTTT. It codes for CASSQAWVNTQYF. This sequence joins TRBV3-1 and TRBJ2-3; D gene unclear. V shed 1 base and J shed 7 bases, with 9 bases lying between them. Germline V gene data show CDR1 as LGHDT and CDR2 as YNNKEL (reference sequence). This CDR3 has 13 amino acids.

This clonotype has only a few counts. V usage is TRBV12-3 or TRBV12-4 and J usage is TRBJ2-6, with D unclear. The CDR3 runs 15 residues. The V gene lost 5 bases and the J gene lost 2 bases, with 10 bases spanning the gap. The DNA of the CDR3 is TGTGCCAGCAGTCCAATGCGAACTGGGGCCAACGTCCTGACTTTC. Protein: CASSPMRTGANVLTF.

This clonotype was counted ten times or more. The rearrangement links TRBV27 to TRBJ2-7, with D maybe TRBD1 (6 bases). Germline CDR1 is MNHEY and CDR2 is SMNVEV (reference sequence). The CDR3 is 14 amino acids. The ends were cut back, 6 bases at V and 0 bases at J, with 12 bases in the middle. Here the CDR3 reads CASSIGGNSYEQYF. The DNA for the CDR3 is TGTGCCAGCAGCATAGGGGGTAACTCCTACGAGCAGTACTTC.

This clonotype was recorded at least ten times. The chain links TRBV7-9 to TRBJ1-1; 7 bases agree with TRBD1. The length of the CDR3 is 13 residues. CDR1 SEHNR and CDR2 FQNEAQ come from the germline V gene (reference sequence). Losses at the gene ends were 6 bases for V and 4 bases for J; bases not matched to a gene: 5. CDR3 DNA sequence: TGTGCCAGCAGTCGACAGGGCCCCACTGAAGCTTTCTTT. This codes for CASSRQGPTEAFF.

This chain uses TRBV5-4 with TRBJ2-3; D ambiguous. This CDR3 has 15 amino acids. The germline CDR1 and CDR2 sequences are SGHNT and YYREEE (reference sequence). The V and J ends lost 4 bases and 0 bases respectively, with 12 bases between them. DNA of the CDR3: TGTGCCAGCAGCAATACCCCACGAAGCACAGATACGCAGTATTTT. This gives the protein CASSNTPRSTDTQYF.

The table lists this clonotype with many counts. The chain combines TRBV7-8 with TRBJ1-6; weak D call: TRBD1 (6 bases). Looked up from germline, CDR1 is SGHVS and CDR2 is FQNEAQ. V lost 2 bases to trimming and J lost 0 bases, with 14 bases between them. This CDR3 is built from 18 residues. CDR3 region: CASSLLNGQSSYNSPLHF. CDR3 coding DNA: TGTGCCAGCAGCTTACTTAATGGACAGAGCTCCTATAATTCACCCCTCCACTTT.

This clonotype has more than one count but fewer than ten. CDR3 residues: CASSPPGVGNEQFF. The CDR3 DNA is TGTGCCAGCAGCCCCCCCGGGGTCGGTAATGAGCAGTTCTTC. This rearrangement joins TRBV7-3 to TRBJ2-1; weak D call: TRBD2 (5 bases). The germline V gene encodes CDR1 SGHTA and CDR2 FQGTGA. V lost 5 bases, J lost 7 bases, and 15 bases lay in between. The CDR3 has 14 amino acids.

The table lists this clonotype with a few counts. The V and J genes are TRBV4-1 and TRBJ1-5, with a weak D call TRBD1 (6 bases). The CDR3 covers 13 residues. The V and J ends lost 5 bases and 10 bases respectively, with 15 bases between them. Germline CDR1 and CDR2: MGHRA and YSYEKL. The CDR3 coding sequence is TGCGCCAGCAGCGCATTACAGGGCCTTCCCCAGCATTTT. Translated, it gives CASSALQGLPQHF.

This clonotype has at least ten counts. This chain joins TRBV19 and TRBJ2-5, with D unclear. Germline CDR1 and CDR2: LNHDA and SQIVND (reference sequence). Deletions cut 3 bases from V and 2 bases from J, with 7 bases between. This CDR3 is built from 13 residues. In DNA, the CDR3 is TGTGCCAGTAGTATCCTAGGTCAAGAGACCCAGTACTTC. Protein: CASSILGQETQYF.

In regard to this clonotype: A single base separates this from a much larger clone, so it may be a read error. The chain joins TRBV29-1 to TRBJ1-3; D is perhaps TRBD1 (6 bases). Trimming took off 7 bases at V and 6 bases at J, with 16 bases between the two ends. Germline CDR1 reads SQVTM; CDR2 reads ANQGSEA. The CDR3 has 13 amino acids. CDR3 sequence reads: CSALAGAENTIYF. In nucleotides, the CDR3 is TGCAGCGCCCTCGCGGGGGCCGAAAACACCATATATTTT.

A few counts support this clonotype. The chain recombines TRBV7-9 with TRBJ1-5; D remains unclear. The CDR3 has 14 amino acids. CDR1 and CDR2 from the germline V gene are SEHNR and FQNEAQ (reference sequence). Trimming pared 1 base from V and 3 bases from J, leaving 7 bases between. For the CDR3, the DNA is TGTGCCAGCAGCTTAGGAAGGATCAATCAGCCCCAGCATTTT. It is translated as CASSLGRINQPQHF. Drawing the rest from reference TRBV7-9 and TRBJ1-5, the complete variable domain is DTGVSQNPRHKITKRGQNVTFRCDPISEHNRLYWYRQTLGQGPEFLTYFQNEAQLEKSRLLSDRFSAERPKGSFSTLEIQRTEQGDSAMYLCASSLGRINQPQHFGDGTRLSIL.

This clonotype came up many times. This rearrangement joins TRBV6-5 to TRBJ2-5; unclear D gene. Trimming took off 0 bases at V and 1 base at J, with 15 bases between the two ends. This CDR3 has 17 residues. The V gene's germline CDR1 is MNHEY and CDR2 SVGAGI. The CDR3 spells CASSYSIGRNAQETQYF. CDR3 nucleotides: TGTGCCAGCAGTTACTCGATCGGCAGAAACGCCCAAGAGACCCAGTACTTC.

The sample holds a few counts of this clonotype. The V and J genes are TRBV7-9 and TRBJ2-1, with TRBD2 identical over 10 bases. The germline CDR1 and CDR2 sequences are SEHNR and FQNEAQ (reference sequence). This CDR3 has 15 amino acids. The ends lost 5 bases at V and 8 bases at J; junction bases unmatched: 9. The CDR3 DNA follows: TGTGCCAGCAGCCGTACTAGCGGGATTAACGATGAGCAGTTCTTC. Translating it yields CASSRTSGINDEQFF.

The sample holds many counts of this clonotype. The chain couples TRBV18 to TRBJ1-2; 7 positions match TRBD1. The CDR3 totals 17 residues. Germline V gene lookup returns CDR1 KGHSH and CDR2 LQKENI. The junction had 15 bases not matched to a gene; V was cut back by 6 bases and J by 2 bases. CDR3 in amino acids: CASSPPNSEQGNYGYTF. As DNA, the CDR3 is TGTGCCAGCTCCCCCCCAAACTCGGAACAGGGGAACTATGGCTACACCTTC.

This clonotype was picked up many times. The gene calls are TRBV13 and TRBJ2-2; D unclear. V was trimmed by 5 bases and J by 4 bases, leaving 11 bases between them. CDR3 length equals 14 residues. Germline V gene sequence: CDR1 PRHDT, CDR2 FYEKMQ (reference sequence). The CDR3 region is CASSPPLSTGELFF. The CDR3 coding sequence is TGTGCCAGCAGCCCCCCACTCAGCACCGGGGAGCTGTTTTTT.

This clonotype has only a few counts. The chain uses TRBV7-3 and TRBJ2-3; TRBD2 agrees at 9 bases. Germline V CDR1 and CDR2: SGHTA, FQGTGA. The CDR3 length is 15 residues. V lost 4 bases and J lost 5; bases outside the gene matches: 7. The CDR3: CASSYGGGAQDTQYF. In DNA, the CDR3 is TGTGCCAGCAGCTACGGCGGGGGGGCCCAAGATACGCAGTATTTT.

This clonotype was seen repeatedly, ten times or more. The chain uses TRBV10-3 and TRBJ1-1, with D hard to call. The CDR3 contains 13 residues. V was trimmed by 6 bases and J by 5 bases, leaving 13 bases between them. CDR1 and CDR2 from the germline V gene are ENHRY and SYGVKD. The CDR3 region has the DNA TGTGCCATCAGCCACCCGACGGAAACTGAAGCTTTCTTT. Encoded protein: CAISHPTETEAFF.

This clonotype has a count of ten or more. The CDR3 DNA sequence: TGCAGCGTTTCGAGGGAGGATGGCTACACCTTC. This gives the protein CSVSREDGYTF. The chain carries TRBV29-1 and TRBJ1-2; D remains ambiguous. The CDR3 covers 11 residues. CDR1 and CDR2 (germline): SQVTM, ANQGSEA. Between the trimmed V and J ends, which lost 5 bases and 6 bases, there was a span of 10 bases. Using reference TRBV29-1 and TRBJ1-2 for the parts outside the CDR3, the full variable domain is SAVISQKPSRDICQRGTSLTIQCQVDSQVTMMFWYRQQPGQSLTLIATANQGSEATYESGFVIDKFPISRPNLTFSTLTVSNMSPEDSSIYLCSVSREDGYTFGSGTRLTVV.

V and J are TRBV20-1 and TRBJ2-7, with D maybe TRBD1 (6 bases). V lost 3 bases and J 3 bases, leaving 27 bases between the germline ends. The germline gives CDR1 DFQATT, CDR2 SNEGSKA (reference sequence). CDR3 length: 18 amino acids. CDR3 DNA: TGCAGTGCTAGTCGGGCCAGGGGTTATGCATCTGAAAACTACGAGCAGTACTTC. Its translation: CSASRARGYASENYEQYF.

This clonotype occurred many times. CDR3 DNA: TGTGCCAGTGAGAGGGGGGGCTACAATGAGCAGTTCTTC. Protein product: CASERGGYNEQFF. This sequence joins TRBV6-2 or TRBV6-3 and TRBJ2-1; the D gene is possibly TRBD2 (7 bases). With 9 bases removed from V and 3 bases from J, the gap between germline ends came to 12 bases. The CDR3 runs 13 residues. Germline CDR1 MNHEY, CDR2 SVGEGT.

This clonotype occurred a few times. The chain combines TRBV9 with TRBJ1-2, with D uncertain. Germline CDR1 SGDLS, CDR2 YYNGEE. This CDR3 has 15 amino acids. Trimming removed 4 bases at V and 1 base at J, with 14 bases between. CDR3 protein: CASSPRSWSNYGYTF. The CDR3 nucleotides are TGTGCCAGCAGCCCACGATCTTGGAGTAACTATGGCTACACCTTC.

V and J are TRBV5-1 and TRBJ2-7; 14 bases line up with TRBD2. The CDR3 has 15 residues. Germline V gene sequence: CDR1 SGHRS, CDR2 YFSETQ. Losses at the gene ends were 3 bases for V and 6 bases for J; bases not matched to a gene: 5. The CDR3 DNA follows: TGCGCCAGCAGCTCCCGACTAGCGGGAGGGAGCGAGCAGTACTTC. This gives the protein CASSSRLAGGSEQYF. Together with reference TRBV5-1 and TRBJ2-7, the CDR3 gives the full variable domain: KAGVTQTPRYLIKTRGQQVTLSCSPISGHRSVSWYQQTPGQGLQFLFEYFSETQRNKGNFPGRFSGRQFSNSRSEMNVSTLELGDSALYLCASSSRLAGGSEQYFGPGTRLTVT.

There are many counts of this clonotype. V usage is TRBV25-1 and J usage is TRBJ2-6, with no clear D. This CDR3 has 14 residues. Trimming removed 4 bases from V and 3 bases from J, with 7 bases in between. Germline V gives CDR1 MGHDK, CDR2 SYGVNS. CDR3 coding DNA: TGTGCCAGCAGTGGGAGCCTTGGGGCCAACGTCCTGACTTTC. It encodes CASSGSLGANVLTF.

This clonotype ranks as medium-sized. The rearrangement joins TRBV6-6 to TRBJ2-3; no reliable D call. Germline V gene lookup returns CDR1 MNHNY and CDR2 SVGAGI (reference sequence). The CDR3 length is 13 residues. Trimming took 6 bases from V and 0 from J, leaving 7 bases between them. CDR3 protein: CASRVQSTDTQYF. In DNA form, the CDR3 reads TGTGCCAGCAGGGTACAAAGCACAGATACGCAGTATTTT.